The clone carrying this TCR beta chain was seen only a few times. Its matching antigen is unknown. Trimming took off 3 bases at V and 3 bases at J, with 6 bases between the two ends. CDR1 and CDR2 (germline): SNHLY, FYNNEI. This CDR3 comprises 12 residues. The data are from a study of STAT5B mutations in CD4+ large granular lymphocyte leukemia. Whole-study context: Among healthy controls, a particular HLA allele went with more CDR3 'QG' motifs. Study-level points and caveats: Compared with healthy controls (2/35), patient top clones favored TRBV06 (8/27).

Healthy controls were blood donor buffy coats. Only in-frame clones appear in the TCRdb table, and some are missing; sequencing was by immunoSEQ multiplex PCR. The sample records approximately 24,000 clones, about 86% being singletons. The chain links TRBV2 to TRBJ2-7, with unresolved D. Sequencing used CD4+ T cells from blood buffy coats. This TCR was sampled from a human donor in good health. In nucleotides, the CDR3 is TGTGCCAGCAGTGAGTTAGGCTACGAGCAGTACTTC. Protein product: CASSELGYEQYF.